This T cell receptor (beta chain) stems from a study of T cell changes during pregnancy in multiple sclerosis. CDR1 and CDR2 from the germline V gene are SGHRS and YFSETQ. The ends lost 10 bases at V and 2 bases at J; junction bases unmatched: 3. This CDR3 comprises 12 residues. The repertoire was sequenced with immunoSEQ multiplex PCR; TCRdb's copy has only in-frame clones and lacks some. Found here are about 51,000 clones, around 94% of them singletons; the top ten hold about 0.5%. The input for sequencing was CD4+ T cells from peripheral blood mononuclear cells, taken in the second trimester of pregnancy. The chain employs TRBV5-1 and TRBJ2-5; 9 bases map to TRBD2. This TCR was sampled from a female donor with multiple sclerosis, enrolled in a pregnancy study. This CDR3 reads CASRGGQETQYF. The CDR3 DNA reads TGCGCCTCGCGGGGGGGGCAAGAGACCCAGTACTTC.